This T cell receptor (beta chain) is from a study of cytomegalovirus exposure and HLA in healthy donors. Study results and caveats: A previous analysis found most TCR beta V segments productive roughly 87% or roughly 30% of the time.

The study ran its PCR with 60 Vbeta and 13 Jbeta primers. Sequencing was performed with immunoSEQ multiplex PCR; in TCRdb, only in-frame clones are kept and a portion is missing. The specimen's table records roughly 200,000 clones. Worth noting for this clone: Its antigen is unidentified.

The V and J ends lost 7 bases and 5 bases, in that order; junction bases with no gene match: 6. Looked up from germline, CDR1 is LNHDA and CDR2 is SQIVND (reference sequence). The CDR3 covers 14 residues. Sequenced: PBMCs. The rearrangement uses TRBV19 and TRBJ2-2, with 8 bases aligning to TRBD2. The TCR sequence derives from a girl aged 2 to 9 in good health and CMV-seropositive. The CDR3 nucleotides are TGTGCCAGTACCCGGGGACTAGAAACCGGGGAGCTGTTTTTT. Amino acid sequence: CASTRGLETGELFF.